This TCR beta chain was documented in a study of identifying expanded T cells in peripheral blood. With 5 bases removed from V and 6 bases from J, the gap between germline ends came to 10 bases. Germline CDR1 MDHEN, CDR2 SYDVKM. The CDR3 has 13 residues. Here immunoSEQ multiplex PCR was the method, and the copy in TCRdb shows in-frame clones only, minus some. The sample yields approximately 94,000 clones, 88% seen once. This clone occurred a few times. The chain recombines TRBV28 with TRBJ2-2; perhaps TRBD1 as D (5 bases). The origin of this receptor is a person aged 18 to 75 in good health. The material sequenced was blood. CDR3 nucleotides: TGTGCCAGCAGTCGGCAGGGTCCCGGGGAGCTGTTTTTT. It is translated as CASSRQGPGELFF.